These 25 T cell receptor beta chains originate from one sample sequenced in a study of T cells in Graves' hyperthyroidism and ophthalmopathy. Amplified regions were TCR beta CDR3 sequences from RNA transcripts. First-round RT-PCR of the TCR CDR3 relied on the HTBI primer set. One entry per CDR3 protein results from TCRdb running MiXCR on the multiplex PCR reads. The sample shows nearly 750,000 distinct CDR3 sequences, roughly 32% of them seen only once. The sample was blood. These receptors all come from a woman in her thirties or forties with Graves' hyperthyroidism.

On this clonotype: One base away lies a much larger clone, so this may be a sequencing read error. This chain connects TRBV4-1 to TRBJ2-7, with a tentative D call TRBD1 (6 bases). This CDR3 is built from 14 residues. The ends were cut back, 4 bases at V and 3 bases at J, with 13 bases in the middle. The germline V gene encodes CDR1 MGHRA and CDR2 YSYEKL. The CDR3 DNA follows: TGCGCCAGCAGCCCAGGGAGAGGGGGCTACGAGCAGTACTTC. It yields the protein CASSPGRGGYEQYF.

This chain links TRBV2 with TRBJ2-1; D is undetermined. There are 12 residues in the CDR3. Trimming stripped 2 bases from V and 9 bases from J, with 8 bases between. The germline gives CDR1 SNHLY, CDR2 FYNNEI. CDR3 bases: TGTGCCAGCAGTGAACATGTCGGTGAGCAGTTCTTC. Translated, it gives CASSEHVGEQFF. The whole variable domain, remainder taken from reference TRBV2 and TRBJ2-1, is EPEVTQTPSHQVTQMGQEVILRCVPISNHLYFYWYRQILGQKVEFLVSFYNNEISEKSEIFDDQFSVERPDGSNFTLKIRSTKLEDSAMYFCASSEHVGEQFFGPGTRLTVL.

This clonotype was recorded many times. The J gene is TRBJ2-7, the V gene TRBV9, with 10 bases that match TRBD1. The CDR3 length is 15 residues. The J segment lost 5 bases and the V segment lost 3 bases, leaving 8 bases of the junction unmatched. Germline V lookup: CDR1 SGDLS, CDR2 YYNGEE. Here the CDR3 DNA reads TGTGCCAGCAGCGCACCCCCGGGACAGGGGAACGAGCAGTACTTC. Protein product: CASSAPPGQGNEQYF.

Only a few counts were recorded for this clonotype. The gene calls are TRBV11-2 and TRBJ2-2; D ambiguous. CDR1 SGHAT and CDR2 FQNNGV come from the germline V gene. The CDR3 is 14 residues long. Trimming took off 1 base at V and 7 bases at J, with 10 bases between the two ends. DNA for the CDR3: TGTGCCAGCAGCTTAGCTCGTGTGGTCGGGGAGCTGTTTTTT. It specifies CASSLARVVGELFF.

This clonotype has more than one count but fewer than ten. The chain joins TRBV6-5 to TRBJ2-7; D uncertain. The CDR3 loop spans 15 amino acids. Trimming cost V 3 bases and J 0 bases, with 12 bases left between them. The germline V gene has CDR1 MNHEY and CDR2 SVGAGI. This CDR3 reads CASSYDRYSSYEQYF. The CDR3 DNA reads TGTGCCAGCAGTTATGACCGCTATAGCTCCTACGAGCAGTACTTC.

J is TRBJ1-2 and V is TRBV4-1; possibly TRBD1 for D (6 bases). V lost 3 bases and J lost 3, with 11 bases in between. The CDR3 loop spans 14 amino acids. Germline assignment: CDR1 MGHRA and CDR2 YSYEKL. CDR3 loop: CASSQTTGYYGYTF. CDR3 nucleotide sequence: TGCGCCAGCAGCCAGACTACAGGGTACTATGGCTACACCTTC.

This clonotype was seen ten or more times. The V and J genes are TRBV2 and TRBJ2-7, with D uncertain. In germline, CDR1 is SNHLY, CDR2 FYNNEI. Trimming shortened V by 9 bases and J by 3 bases, and 9 bases separated the two germline ends. This CDR3 is built from 11 residues. CDR3 coding DNA: TGTGCCAGTTCAACTTTCTACGAGCAGTACTTC. This sequence encodes CASSTFYEQYF.

This clonotype was detected only a few times. The rearrangement uses TRBV5-4 and TRBJ2-6; weak D call: TRBD1 (7 bases). The CDR3 has 19 residues. Germline V gene data show CDR1 as SGHNT and CDR2 as YYREEE (reference sequence). The V end lost 2 bases, the J end lost 2 bases, and 20 bases lay between the germline ends. The CDR3 bases are TGTGCCAGCAGCTTAGGGTCCGCAGGGGGAGGCGCTGGGGCCAACGTCCTGACTTTC. It codes for CASSLGSAGGGAGANVLTF.

The V gene is TRBV4-1, the J gene TRBJ1-5; the D gene is possibly TRBD1 (5 bases). The length of the CDR3 is 17 residues. V was clipped by 1 base and J by 4 bases, with 17 bases between them. CDR1 and CDR2 (germline): MGHRA, YSYEKL. In nucleotides, the CDR3 is TGCGCCAGCAGCCAAGGGATGGCAGCGGGGCTTAATCAGCCCCAGCATTTT. The encoded protein is CASSQGMAAGLNQPQHF.

At least ten counts were recorded for this clonotype. The genes are TRBV2 and TRBJ1-1; unclear D gene. CDR1 SNHLY and CDR2 FYNNEI come from the germline V gene. V lost 6 bases, J lost 1 base, and 9 bases lay in between. This CDR3 is built from 13 residues. CDR3 sequence (DNA): TGTGCCAGCAGGATCGACGGGAACACTGAAGCTTTCTTT. Its protein is CASRIDGNTEAFF.

The J gene is TRBJ2-5, the V gene TRBV7-9; 7 bases are a match to TRBD2. Germline V gene lookup returns CDR1 SEHNR and CDR2 FQNEAQ (reference sequence). There are 13 residues in the CDR3. V dropped 7 bases and J dropped 8; count of bases not matched to a gene: 10. CDR3 in DNA: TGTGCCAGCATCCTAGGGGCGGGGGAAACCCAGTACTTC. Its translation is CASILGAGETQYF.

V and J are TRBV6-1 and TRBJ1-4, with 7 bases that match TRBD1. CDR1 MNHNS and CDR2 SASEGT come from the germline V gene. The CDR3 is made up of 15 amino acids. Unmatched junction bases numbered 9, after V lost 10 bases and J lost 1 base. CDR3 sequence (DNA): TGTGCCATAGGGGCAGGGGGTATAACTAATGAAAAACTGTTTTTT. Its protein product is CAIGAGGITNEKLFF.

CDR3 sequence (DNA): TGTGCCACCAGCAGAGTGTCTAGCGGGTCCCTCACAGATACGCAGTATTTT. Translation gives CATSRVSSGSLTDTQYF. This sequence joins TRBV15 and TRBJ2-3, with 8 bases matching TRBD2. J gave up 2 bases and V 1 base, and 8 bases lay outside the gene matches. CDR1 is LNHNV and CDR2 is YYDKDF in the germline V gene (reference sequence). This CDR3 comprises 17 residues.

As to this clonotype: A single base separates this from a much larger clone, so it may be a read error. The conserved phenylalanine or tryptophan normally closing the CDR3 is absent here, so this likely arose from a read error. CDR3 protein: CAISEMGASGNTIYS. The CDR3 nucleotides are TGTGCCATCAGTGAAATGGGTGCCTCTGGAAACACCATATATTCT. The chain carries TRBV10-3 and TRBJ1-3; D gene uncertain. The CDR3 spans 15 residues. Trimming left V 3 bases short and J 0 bases short, with 9 bases between. The germline V gene has CDR1 ENHRY and CDR2 SYGVKD.

V and J are TRBV20-1 and TRBJ2-2, with D perhaps TRBD1 (5 bases). CDR3 length: 13 amino acids. Trimming pared 3 bases from V and 4 bases from J, leaving 9 bases between. From germline, CDR1 is DFQATT and CDR2 SNEGSKA (reference sequence). CDR3: CSARGQGTGELFF. As DNA, the CDR3 is TGCAGTGCTAGGGGCCAGGGCACCGGGGAGCTGTTTTTT.

This clonotype was observed many times. The V call is TRBV29-1, the J call TRBJ2-2; 7 bases agree with TRBD1. J was trimmed by 0 bases and V by 7 bases; bases with no gene match: 17. Germline CDR1 is SQVTM and CDR2 is ANQGSEA. This CDR3 contains 18 residues. CDR3 sequence (DNA): TGCAGCGCCGTTATATACCATTTGGGACAGCCGAACACCGGGGAGCTGTTTTTT. As protein: CSAVIYHLGQPNTGELFF.

This clonotype was counted many times. The CDR3 nucleotides read TGTGCCAGCAGCGACCGCAGGGGGGACGATGGCTACACCTTC. Its translation: CASSDRRGDDGYTF. This chain joins TRBV9 and TRBJ1-2; 7 bases line up with TRBD1. There are 14 residues in the CDR3. J gave up 6 bases and V 3 bases, and 8 bases lay outside the gene matches. The germline V gene has CDR1 SGDLS and CDR2 YYNGEE. The whole variable domain, remainder taken from reference TRBV9 and TRBJ1-2, is DSGVTQTPKHLITATGQRVTLRCSPRSGDLSVYWYQQSLDQGLQFLIQYYNGEERAKGNILERFSAQQFPDLHSELNLSSLELGDSALYFCASSDRRGDDGYTFGSGTRLTVV.

This clonotype was recorded at least ten times. The J gene is TRBJ2-5, the V gene TRBV6-6; a possible D gene is TRBD2 (6 bases). Germline V gene sequence: CDR1 MNHNY, CDR2 SVGAGI (reference sequence). The V end was cut by 2 bases, the J end by 6 bases, with 13 bases between. The CDR3 extends over 14 amino acids. CDR3 coding DNA: TGTGCCAGCAGTTACCCCGGGACTCCGCAGACCCAGTACTTC. Its translation: CASSYPGTPQTQYF.

As to this clonotype: This could be a read error, since a much larger clone is one nucleotide away. The rearrangement joins TRBV5-1 to TRBJ1-1; weak D call: TRBD1 (6 bases). The germline V gene encodes CDR1 SGHRS and CDR2 YFSETQ. The CDR3 has 15 amino acids. With 1 base removed from V and 2 bases from J, the gap between germline ends came to 12 bases. CDR3 region: CASSLSVGHNTEAFF. DNA of the CDR3: TGCGCCAGCAGCTTGTCCGTGGGACACAACACTGAAGCTTTCTTT.

For this clonotype: An end of the junction differs from the germline gene, which may be a read error. This chain joins TRBV10-2 and TRBJ1-5; no clear D. Germline V gene lookup returns CDR1 WSHSY and CDR2 SAAADI. CDR3 length equals 14 residues. The CDR3 nucleotides are TGTGCCAGCACCGACGGCCTTAGCAATCAGCCCCAGCATTTT. This gives the protein CASTDGLSNQPQHF.

This clonotype came up a few times. V and J are TRBV19 and TRBJ2-2; D call uncertain. Germline loops: CDR1 LNHDA, CDR2 SQIVND (reference sequence). V was clipped by 4 bases and J by 3 bases, with 6 bases between them. The CDR3 is 13 residues long. This CDR3 is CASSSWDTGELFF. CDR3 coding DNA: TGTGCCAGTAGTAGTTGGGACACCGGGGAGCTGTTTTTT.

This clonotype was seen repeatedly, ten times or more. The V and J genes are TRBV4-3 and TRBJ1-2; the D is unclear. The germline V and J ends were trimmed by 0 bases and 4 bases, with 12 bases remaining between them. CDR1 is LGHNA, CDR2 YSLEER, per germline. The CDR3 is 15 residues long. CDR3 coding DNA: TGCGCCAGCAGCCAAGACTTTCCCAGTGGCTATGGCTACACCTTC. Translating gives CASSQDFPSGYGYTF.

This chain connects TRBV7-2 to TRBJ2-2, with 9 positions matching TRBD1. CDR1 and CDR2 from the germline V gene are SGHTA and FQGNSA. The CDR3 runs to 15 residues. The trim removed 8 bases at V and 3 bases at J, leaving 7 bases unmatched. In DNA form, the CDR3 reads TGTGCCAGCGACTCAGGACAGGGGTACACCGGGGAGCTGTTTTTT. This translates into CASDSGQGYTGELFF.

V usage is TRBV29-1 and J usage is TRBJ2-3, with TRBD2 as a possible D gene (5 bases). CDR3 length: 15 amino acids. Trimming removed 0 bases at V and 0 bases at J, with 10 bases between. Per the germline V gene, CDR1 is SQVTM and CDR2 is ANQGSEA. The CDR3 bases are TGCAGCGTTGAAGAGAGCGGAACTAGCACAGATACGCAGTATTTT. It codes for CSVEESGTSTDTQYF.

There are a few counts of this clonotype. This may stem from a read error, because a much larger clone lies one nucleotide away. The rearrangement uses TRBV29-1 and TRBJ1-1, with TRBD1 as a possible D gene (5 bases). Between the trimmed V and J ends, which lost 6 bases and 3 bases, there was a span of 14 bases. This CDR3 region has 13 residues. Germline V CDR1 and CDR2: SQVTM, ANQGSEA. This chain's CDR3 is CSVLKQEDTEAFF. The DNA of the CDR3 is TGCAGCGTCCTTAAACAGGAGGACACTGAAGCTTTCTTT.